These 27 T cell receptor beta chains originate from one sample sequenced in a study of immune heterogeneity within non-small cell lung tumors. TCR beta CDR3 regions came from multiplex PCR with 32 forward V and 13 reverse J primers. TCRdb fed the multiplex PCR reads into MiXCR, producing one record per CDR3 protein. The sample has 9,500 to 13,000 distinct CDR3 sequences, around 27% seen once. Bulk tumor genomic DNA constituted the template, at around 590 ng per sample. Several far-apart biopsies were taken per primary tumor during surgery. These patients got curative surgery after being newly diagnosed with untreated non-small cell lung cancer. Sequencing was done on a sample of lung tumor tissue. The receptor source for this set is a woman aged 50 to 65 with non-small cell lung cancer.

This clonotype was found a few times. The CDR3 spells CASSVQTGIETQYF. The CDR3, as DNA: TGTGCCAGCAGCGTCCAGACAGGGATCGAGACCCAGTACTTC. This chain joins TRBV7-2 and TRBJ2-5, with 7 bases that match TRBD1. CDR3 size: 14 residues. The germline V gene encodes CDR1 SGHTA and CDR2 FQGNSA. V was pared by 5 bases and J by 5 bases, with 8 bases of the junction left unmatched.

This clonotype rates as medium-sized. The chain links TRBV28 to TRBJ2-6, with 11 bases fitting TRBD1. J gave up 3 bases and V 3 bases, and 10 bases lay outside the gene matches. The CDR3 length is 19 residues. Germline V gene sequence: CDR1 MDHEN, CDR2 SYDVKM. In nucleotides, the CDR3 is TGTGCCAGCAGTTTTCCGTTAGGACAGGGGGCGGGTGGGGCCAACGTCCTGACTTTC. Residues: CASSFPLGQGAGGANVLTF.

This clonotype appeared a few times. This may be a read error, as it is one base from a much larger clone. The chain joins TRBV5-1 to TRBJ1-1, with 7 nucleotides matching TRBD1. Germline CDR1 and CDR2: SGHRS and YFSETQ. After removal of 0 bases from V and 8 bases from J, the junction contained 4 bases not matched to a gene. This CDR3 spans 13 amino acids. CDR3 in amino acids: CASSLEPGQEAFF. The DNA of the CDR3 is TGCGCCAGCAGCTTGGAGCCGGGACAGGAAGCTTTCTTT.

For this clonotype: With a much larger clone just one base away, this may be a read error. J is TRBJ2-1 and V is TRBV10-1; 8 bases fit TRBD1. The CDR3 runs 15 residues. Germline values: CDR1 WNHNN, CDR2 SYGVQD (reference sequence). The CDR3 sequence is CVSSDPGQGYNEQFF. In nucleotides, the CDR3 is TGCGTCAGCAGTGACCCCGGACAGGGATACAATGAGCAGTTCTTC.

This clonotype showed up many times. The rearrangement uses TRBV18 and TRBJ2-4, with TRBD2 as a possible D gene (6 bases). The V end was cut by 1 base, the J end by 3 bases, with 7 bases between. The CDR3 is 14 amino acids. Looked up from germline, CDR1 is KGHSH and CDR2 is LQKENI. The DNA for the CDR3 is TGTGCCAGCTCACCACAGGGAGGCAAAAACATTCAGTACTTC. It codes for CASSPQGGKNIQYF. The whole variable domain, remainder taken from reference TRBV18 and TRBJ2-4, is NAGVMQNPRHLVRRRGQEARLRCSPMKGHSHVYWYRQLPEEGLKFMVYLQKENIIDESGMPKERFSAEFPKEGPSILRIQQVVRGDSAAYFCASSPQGGKNIQYFGAGTRLSVL.

This clonotype appeared many times. The V and J genes are TRBV10-3 and TRBJ2-6; a possible D gene is TRBD1 (6 bases). CDR1 and CDR2 from the germline V gene are ENHRY and SYGVKD. Trimming stripped 5 bases from V and 2 bases from J, with 16 bases between. The CDR3 extends over 17 amino acids. The CDR3 sequence: CAISPKGGDTGANVLTF. DNA for the CDR3: TGTGCCATCAGTCCTAAAGGTGGGGACACTGGGGCCAACGTCCTGACTTTC.

This rearrangement joins TRBV9 to TRBJ1-1; possibly TRBD1 for D (6 bases). The V end lost 3 bases, the J end lost 0 bases, and 9 bases lay between the germline ends. CDR1 and CDR2 (germline): SGDLS, YYNGEE. The CDR3 sequence is 14 residues long. In DNA form, the CDR3 reads TGTGCCAGCAGCGCGGACAGTATGAACACTGAAGCTTTCTTT. It is translated as CASSADSMNTEAFF.

This clonotype was detected ten times or more. The V and J genes are TRBV24-1 and TRBJ2-1; the match to TRBD2 covers 13 bases. Germline V gene lookup returns CDR1 KGHDR and CDR2 SFDVKD. J was trimmed by 1 base and V by 7 bases; bases with no gene match: 6. The CDR3 runs to 17 residues. This chain's CDR3 is CATSSTSGGYSYNEQFF. DNA for the CDR3: TGTGCCACCAGCTCGACTAGCGGGGGGTATTCCTACAATGAGCAGTTCTTC.

This clonotype was observed many times. CDR3 in amino acids: CASRAGTVPSTNEKLFF. The CDR3 DNA reads as TGTGCCAGCAGGGCCGGGACAGTTCCGTCCACTAATGAAAAACTGTTTTTT. This chain connects TRBV6-1 to TRBJ1-4; 7 bases agree with TRBD1. Trimming at V came to 6 bases and at J to 2 bases, leaving 12 bases not matched to a gene. Per germline, CDR1 MNHNS and CDR2 SASEGT. This CDR3 has 17 residues.

This clonotype has a count of ten or more. V and J are TRBV5-5 and TRBJ2-7, with 9 bases fitting TRBD1. The germline CDR1 and CDR2 sequences are SGHKS and YYEKEE (reference sequence). The ends lost 1 base at V and 3 bases at J; junction bases unmatched: 2. The CDR3 runs to 14 residues. DNA for the CDR3: TGTGCCAGCAGCTTGTCGGGACAGGGCTACGAGCAGTACTTC. Amino acids: CASSLSGQGYEQYF.

In its sample, this clonotype was seen many times. The chain is built from TRBV6-6 and TRBJ2-5; 7 positions match TRBD2. CDR3 length equals 16 residues. Germline assignment: CDR1 MNHNY and CDR2 SVGAGI (reference sequence). J gave up 5 bases and V 0 bases, and 9 bases lay outside the gene matches. CDR3 sequence reads: CASSYSVAGLEETQYF. The CDR3 coding sequence is TGTGCCAGCAGTTACTCCGTGGCCGGACTAGAGGAGACCCAGTACTTC.

This clonotype appeared a few times. The chain has TRBV10-3 and TRBJ1-1; D may be TRBD1 (6 bases). CDR3 length: 15 residues. V was pared by 2 bases and J by 5 bases, with 15 bases between. In germline, CDR1 is ENHRY, CDR2 SYGVKD. The CDR3 loop is CAISERSWGPTEAFF. The CDR3 nucleotides are TGTGCCATCAGTGAGCGATCTTGGGGGCCAACTGAAGCTTTCTTT.

This clonotype occurred a few times. The chain joins TRBV7-8 to TRBJ2-7, with D uncertain. V lost 5 bases to trimming and J lost 3 bases, with 14 bases between them. The CDR3 sequence is 14 residues long. Germline CDR1 and CDR2: SGHVS and FQNEAQ. In nucleotides, the CDR3 is TGTGCCAGCAGCCCAGGACGGACCATCTACGAGCAGTACTTC. Its translation: CASSPGRTIYEQYF.

In its sample, this clonotype was seen many times. The chain has TRBV28 and TRBJ2-1; D unclear. The germline V and J ends were trimmed by 3 bases and 6 bases, with 18 bases remaining between them. The length of the CDR3 is 16 residues. CDR1 MDHEN and CDR2 SYDVKM come from the germline V gene. This chain's CDR3 is CASSLQGKGQSNEQFF. DNA of the CDR3: TGTGCCAGCAGTTTGCAAGGAAAGGGCCAGAGCAATGAGCAGTTCTTC.

Concerning this clonotype itself: Being one base from a much bigger clone, this may be a read error. The chain uses TRBV27 and TRBJ1-1; D ambiguous. Germline V gene sequence: CDR1 MNHEY, CDR2 SMNVEV (reference sequence). The CDR3 has 15 amino acids. The CDR3 loop reads CASKIDSGVATESFF. DNA for the CDR3: TGTGCCAGCAAGATAGATAGTGGGGTCGCGACTGAATCTTTCTTT.

This clonotype is a singleton in its sample. This sequence joins TRBV5-1 and TRBJ1-2; D is unclear. Trimming removed 1 base at V and 2 bases at J, with 6 bases between. The CDR3 has 13 amino acids. From germline, CDR1 is SGHRS and CDR2 YFSETQ. The CDR3 coding sequence is TGCGCCAGCAGCTTGTCCGGGAACTATGGCTACACCTTC. This codes for CASSLSGNYGYTF.

This clonotype has a count of ten or more. CDR3 nucleotide sequence: TGTGCCAGCAGTTACTCGGGGACAACCCGCTCCTACGAGCAGTACTTC. This gives the protein CASSYSGTTRSYEQYF. V is TRBV6-6 and J is TRBJ2-7, with D possibly TRBD1 on 6 matching bases. The CDR3 spans 16 residues. The V gene's germline CDR1 is MNHNY and CDR2 SVGAGI (reference sequence). With 0 bases removed from V and 0 bases from J, the gap between germline ends came to 12 bases.

This clonotype is medium-sized within its sample. The chain links TRBV11-2 to TRBJ1-6, with D perhaps matching TRBD1 (5 bases). V lost 5 bases to trimming and J lost 9 bases, with 11 bases between them. The length of the CDR3 is 13 residues. From germline, CDR1 is SGHAT and CDR2 FQNNGV. CDR3: CASSVEGVSPLHF. CDR3 nucleotides: TGTGCCAGCAGCGTTGAAGGGGTTTCACCCCTCCACTTT.

This clonotype was picked up many times. J is TRBJ2-1 and V is TRBV2; D gene unclear. This CDR3 region has 12 residues. V was shortened by 1 base and J by 6 bases, with 4 bases between the two germline ends. The germline V gene encodes CDR1 SNHLY and CDR2 FYNNEI. CDR3 amino acids: CASSEEGNEQFF. The DNA of the CDR3 is TGTGCCAGCAGTGAAGAGGGCAATGAGCAGTTCTTC.

The chain employs TRBV6-4 and TRBJ2-1; no clear D. Deletions cut 5 bases from V and 7 bases from J, with 12 bases between. The CDR3 is 13 amino acids. Per germline, CDR1 MRHNA and CDR2 SNTAGT. The CDR3 here is CASSPKYSNEQFF. In DNA form, the CDR3 reads TGTGCCAGCAGTCCTAAATACTCGAATGAGCAGTTCTTC.

This clonotype was detected only a few times. The genes are TRBV5-6 and TRBJ2-1; 7 nucleotides agree with TRBD1. Germline CDR1 reads SGHDT; CDR2 reads YYEEEE. V dropped 5 bases and J dropped 3; count of bases not matched to a gene: 11. This CDR3 is 16 amino acids long. The DNA of the CDR3 is TGTGCCAGCAGTCTTGGGACAGCGGCCCTCTACAATGAGCAGTTCTTC. It yields the protein CASSLGTAALYNEQFF.

V usage is TRBV19 and J usage is TRBJ1-4; 8 bases line up with TRBD1. CDR3 length equals 14 residues. V dropped 7 bases and J dropped 8; count of bases not matched to a gene: 9. Germline CDR1 LNHDA, CDR2 SQIVND (reference sequence). This CDR3 is CASMATGAGEKLFF. As DNA, the CDR3 is TGTGCCAGTATGGCGACAGGGGCCGGAGAAAAACTGTTTTTT.

This clonotype was seen many times. The chain has TRBV7-9 and TRBJ2-7; 13 bases agree with TRBD2. Germline CDR1 reads SEHNR; CDR2 reads FQNEAQ (reference sequence). This CDR3 spans 15 amino acids. V dropped 1 base and J dropped 8; count of bases not matched to a gene: 5. This CDR3 is CASSLGMTSGRQQYF. DNA for the CDR3: TGTGCCAGCAGCTTAGGAATGACTAGCGGGAGGCAGCAGTACTTC.

Notes on this clonotype: A much larger clonotype is one base distant, so this may be a read error. CDR3 sequence reads: CARSPRQGDLGTEAFF. Written as DNA, the CDR3 is TGCGCCCGCAGCCCGAGACAGGGGGATTTGGGCACTGAAGCTTTCTTT. The chain recombines TRBV5-1 with TRBJ1-1, with 9 bases fitting TRBD1. This CDR3 spans 16 amino acids. Germline V gene lookup returns CDR1 SGHRS and CDR2 YFSETQ. Variable domain in full (rest from reference TRBV5-1 and TRBJ1-1): KAGVTQTPRYLIKTRGQQVTLSCSPISGHRSVSWYQQTPGQGLQFLFEYFSETQRNKGNFPGRFSGRQFSNSRSEMNVSTLELGDSALYLCARSPRQGDLGTEAFFGQGTRLTVV.

At least ten counts were recorded for this clonotype. This chain connects TRBV20-1 to TRBJ1-3, with D perhaps TRBD1 (6 bases). Germline V lookup: CDR1 DFQATT, CDR2 SNEGSKA (reference sequence). Trimming removed 4 bases from V and 2 bases from J, with 9 bases in between. The CDR3 covers 13 residues. The CDR3 reads CSAIHRAGNTIYF. The CDR3 nucleotides are TGCAGTGCTATCCACAGGGCTGGAAACACCATATATTTT.

This clonotype has just a few counts. It may be a read error: a sequence one base away is much more abundant. The rearrangement joins TRBV20-1 to TRBJ1-6, with D uncertain. The V and J ends lost 2 bases and 7 bases respectively, with 15 bases between them. Germline V gene lookup returns CDR1 DFQATT and CDR2 SNEGSKA (reference sequence). This CDR3 is 15 amino acids long. CDR3 residues: CSARPTWTQNSPLHF. In DNA, the CDR3 is TGCAGTGCTAGACCAACCTGGACCCAAAATTCACCCCTCCACTTT.

Worth noting for this clonotype: Sequence at one end of the junction differs from germline and may be a read error. The chain has TRBV10-3 and TRBJ2-6; 12 bases fit TRBD1. The CDR3 is 17 residues long. Germline V gene sequence: CDR1 ENHRY, CDR2 SYGVKD. The CDR3 region has the DNA TGTGCCATCAGTACCGGGACAGGGGGCTCTGGGGTCAACGTCCTGGCTTTC. The encoded protein is CAISTGTGGSGVNVLAF.